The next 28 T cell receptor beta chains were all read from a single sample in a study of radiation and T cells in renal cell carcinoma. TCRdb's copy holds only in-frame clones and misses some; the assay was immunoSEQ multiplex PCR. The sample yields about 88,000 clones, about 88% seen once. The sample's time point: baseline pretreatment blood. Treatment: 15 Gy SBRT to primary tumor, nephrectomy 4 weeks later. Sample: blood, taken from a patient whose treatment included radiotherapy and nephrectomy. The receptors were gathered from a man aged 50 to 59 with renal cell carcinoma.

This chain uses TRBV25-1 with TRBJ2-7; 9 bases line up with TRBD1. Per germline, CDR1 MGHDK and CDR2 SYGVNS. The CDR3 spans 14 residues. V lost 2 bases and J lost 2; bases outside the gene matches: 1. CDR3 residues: CASSERQGAYEQYF. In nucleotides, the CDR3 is TGTGCCAGCAGTGAAAGACAGGGGGCCTACGAGCAGTACTTC.

The CDR3 bases are TGTGCCAGCAGCTTATTTGGCCAGGGGGCGAAACAAAACTATGGCTACACCTTC. Encoded protein: CASSLFGQGAKQNYGYTF. The chain recombines TRBV7-9 with TRBJ1-2; 8 nucleotides align to TRBD1. Unmatched junction bases numbered 13, after V lost 2 bases and J lost 2 bases. This CDR3 has 18 residues. Germline lookup yields CDR1 SEHNR and CDR2 FQNEAQ (reference sequence). The entire variable domain, with the rest obtained from reference TRBV7-9 and TRBJ1-2, is as follows: DTGVSQNPRHKITKRGQNVTFRCDPISEHNRLYWYRQTLGQGPEFLTYFQNEAQLEKSRLLSDRFSAERPKGSFSTLEIQRTEQGDSAMYLCASSLFGQGAKQNYGYTFGSGTRLTVV.

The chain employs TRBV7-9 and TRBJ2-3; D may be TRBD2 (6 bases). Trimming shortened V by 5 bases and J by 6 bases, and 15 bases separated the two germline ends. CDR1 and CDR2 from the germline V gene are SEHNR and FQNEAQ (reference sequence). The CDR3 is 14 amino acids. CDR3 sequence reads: CASSASGGPDTQYF. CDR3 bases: TGTGCCAGCAGCGCCTCCGGGGGACCCGATACGCAGTATTTT.

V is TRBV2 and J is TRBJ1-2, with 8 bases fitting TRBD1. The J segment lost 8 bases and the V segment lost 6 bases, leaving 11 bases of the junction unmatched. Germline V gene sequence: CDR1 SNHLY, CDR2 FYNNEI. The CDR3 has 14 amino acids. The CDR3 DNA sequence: TGTGCCAGCAGACCCGGACAGGGTGGCTACGGCTACACCTTC. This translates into CASRPGQGGYGYTF. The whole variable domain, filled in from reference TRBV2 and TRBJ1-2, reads EPEVTQTPSHQVTQMGQEVILRCVPISNHLYFYWYRQILGQKVEFLVSFYNNEISEKSEIFDDQFSVERPDGSNFTLKIRSTKLEDSAMYFCASRPGQGGYGYTFGSGTRLTVV.

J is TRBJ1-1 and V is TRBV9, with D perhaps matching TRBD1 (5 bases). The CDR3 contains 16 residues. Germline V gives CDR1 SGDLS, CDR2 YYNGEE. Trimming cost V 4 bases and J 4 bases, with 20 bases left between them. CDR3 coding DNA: TGTGCCAGCAGCCCCCATGGGACGGGGTTGGCCACTGAAGCTTTCTTT. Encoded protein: CASSPHGTGLATEAFF.

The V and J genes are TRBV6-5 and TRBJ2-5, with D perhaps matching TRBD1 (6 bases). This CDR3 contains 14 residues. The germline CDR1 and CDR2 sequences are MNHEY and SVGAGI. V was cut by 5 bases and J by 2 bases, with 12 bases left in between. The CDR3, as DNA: TGTGCCAGCAGTGAAGGGGGAGTGCAAGAGACCCAGTACTTC. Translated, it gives CASSEGGVQETQYF.

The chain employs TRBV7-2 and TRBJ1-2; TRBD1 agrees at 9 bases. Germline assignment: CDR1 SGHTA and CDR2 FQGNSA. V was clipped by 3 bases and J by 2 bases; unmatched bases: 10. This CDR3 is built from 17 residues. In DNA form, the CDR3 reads TGTGCCAGCAGCTTTTCCGGGACAGGGCAATCAAACTATGGCTACACCTTC. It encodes CASSFSGTGQSNYGYTF.

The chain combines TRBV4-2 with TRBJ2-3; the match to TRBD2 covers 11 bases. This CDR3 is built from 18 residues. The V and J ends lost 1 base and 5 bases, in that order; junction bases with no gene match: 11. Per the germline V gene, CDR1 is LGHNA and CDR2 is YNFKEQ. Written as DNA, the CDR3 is TGTGCCAGCAGCCAAGTGGGGATTACTAGCGGGGGACTAGATACGCAGTATTTT. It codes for CASSQVGITSGGLDTQYF.

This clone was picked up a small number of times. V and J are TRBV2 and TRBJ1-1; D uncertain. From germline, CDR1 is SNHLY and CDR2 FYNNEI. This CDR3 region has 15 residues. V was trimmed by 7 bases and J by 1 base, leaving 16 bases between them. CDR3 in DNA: TGTGCCAGCAAGTCTCTAGGAATGGGGAACACTGAAGCTTTCTTT. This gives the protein CASKSLGMGNTEAFF.

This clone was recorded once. In DNA, the CDR3 is TGTGCCAGCAGCTTAGACGGGGGGGCGCGCTCCTACGAGCAGTACTTC. Protein: CASSLDGGARSYEQYF. This chain connects TRBV7-9 to TRBJ2-7; the match to TRBD2 covers 8 bases. Germline CDR1 is SEHNR and CDR2 is FQNEAQ (reference sequence). This CDR3 is 16 amino acids long. Germline trimming cut 1 base from V and 0 bases from J; bases unmatched to any gene: 5.

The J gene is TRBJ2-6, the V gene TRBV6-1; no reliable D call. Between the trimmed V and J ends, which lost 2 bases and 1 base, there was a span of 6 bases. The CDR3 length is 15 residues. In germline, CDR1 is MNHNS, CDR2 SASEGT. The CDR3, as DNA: TGTGCCAGCAGTGAATCACGTTCTGGGGCCAACGTCCTGACTTTC. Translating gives CASSESRSGANVLTF.

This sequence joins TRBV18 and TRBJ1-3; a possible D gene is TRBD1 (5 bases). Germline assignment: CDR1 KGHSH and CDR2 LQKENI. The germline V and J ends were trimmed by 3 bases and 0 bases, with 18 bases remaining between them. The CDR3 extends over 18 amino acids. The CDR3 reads CASSPSVTGLGSGNTIYF. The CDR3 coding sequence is TGTGCCAGCTCACCGTCGGTGACGGGGCTCGGCTCTGGAAACACCATATATTTT. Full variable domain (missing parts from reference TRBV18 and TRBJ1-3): NAGVMQNPRHLVRRRGQEARLRCSPMKGHSHVYWYRQLPEEGLKFMVYLQKENIIDESGMPKERFSAEFPKEGPSILRIQQVVRGDSAAYFCASSPSVTGLGSGNTIYFGEGSWLTVV.

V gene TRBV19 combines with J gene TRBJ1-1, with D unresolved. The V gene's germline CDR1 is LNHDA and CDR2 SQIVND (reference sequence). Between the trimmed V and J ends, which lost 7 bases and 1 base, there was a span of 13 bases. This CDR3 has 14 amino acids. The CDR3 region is CASTRRSGNTEAFF. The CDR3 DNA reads TGTGCCAGTACCCGTCGAAGTGGGAACACTGAAGCTTTCTTT.

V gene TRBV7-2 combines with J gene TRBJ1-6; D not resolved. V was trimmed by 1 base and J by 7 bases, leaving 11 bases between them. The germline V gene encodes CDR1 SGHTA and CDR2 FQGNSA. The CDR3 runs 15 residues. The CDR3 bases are TGTGCCAGCAGCTTAGGTCTCCCGGCCAATTCACCCCTCCACTTT. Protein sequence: CASSLGLPANSPLHF.

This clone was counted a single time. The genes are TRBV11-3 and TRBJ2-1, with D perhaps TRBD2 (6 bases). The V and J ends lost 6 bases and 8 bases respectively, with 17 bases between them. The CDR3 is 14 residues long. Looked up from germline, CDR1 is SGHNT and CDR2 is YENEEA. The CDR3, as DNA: TGTGCCAGCAGTAGCGGCTCCCCGGGCGATGAGCAGTTCTTC. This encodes CASSSGSPGDEQFF. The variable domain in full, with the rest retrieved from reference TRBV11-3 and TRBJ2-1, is EAGVVQSPRYKIIEKKQPVAFWCNPISGHNTLYWYLQNLGQGPELLIRYENEEAVDDSQLPKDRFSAERLKGVDSTLKIQPAELGDSAVYLCASSSGSPGDEQFFGPGTRLTVL.

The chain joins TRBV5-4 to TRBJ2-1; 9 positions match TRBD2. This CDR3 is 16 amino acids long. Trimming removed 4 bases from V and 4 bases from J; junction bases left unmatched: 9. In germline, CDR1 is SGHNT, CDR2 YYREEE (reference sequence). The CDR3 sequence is CASSRLAAGFYNEQFF. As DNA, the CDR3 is TGTGCCAGCAGCAGACTAGCGGCAGGTTTTTACAATGAGCAGTTCTTC.

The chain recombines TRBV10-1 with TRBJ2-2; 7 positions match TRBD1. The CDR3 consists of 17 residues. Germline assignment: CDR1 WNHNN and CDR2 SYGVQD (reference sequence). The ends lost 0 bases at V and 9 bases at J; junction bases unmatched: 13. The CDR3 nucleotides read TGCGCCAGCAGTGAGTCGCCCTGGACAGGAGAGCACCGGGAGCTGTTTTTT. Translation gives CASSESPWTGEHRELFF.

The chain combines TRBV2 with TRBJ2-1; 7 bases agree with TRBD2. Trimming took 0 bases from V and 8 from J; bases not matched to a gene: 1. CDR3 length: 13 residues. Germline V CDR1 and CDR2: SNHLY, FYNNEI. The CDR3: CASSEAGRDEQFF. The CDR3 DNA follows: TGTGCCAGCAGTGAAGCAGGGAGGGATGAGCAGTTCTTC.

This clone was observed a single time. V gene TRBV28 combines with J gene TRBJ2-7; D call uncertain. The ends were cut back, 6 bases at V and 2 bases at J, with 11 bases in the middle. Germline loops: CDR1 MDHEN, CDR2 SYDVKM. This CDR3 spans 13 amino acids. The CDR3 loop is CASRQNDPYEQYF. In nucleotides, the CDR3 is TGTGCCAGCAGACAAAACGACCCCTACGAGCAGTACTTC.

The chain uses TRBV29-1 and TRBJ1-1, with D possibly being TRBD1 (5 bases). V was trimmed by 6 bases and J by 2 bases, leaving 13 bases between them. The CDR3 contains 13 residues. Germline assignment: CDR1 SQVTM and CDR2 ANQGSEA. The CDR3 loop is CSVFEQANTEAFF. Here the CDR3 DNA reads TGCAGCGTGTTTGAACAGGCTAACACTGAAGCTTTCTTT.

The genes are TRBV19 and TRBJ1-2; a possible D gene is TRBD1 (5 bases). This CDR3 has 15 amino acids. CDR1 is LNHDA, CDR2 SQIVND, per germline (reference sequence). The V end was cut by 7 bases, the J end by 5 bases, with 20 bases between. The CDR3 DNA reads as TGTGCCAGTATCCAACCGGGACGGCATTATTATGGCTACACCTTC. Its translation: CASIQPGRHYYGYTF.

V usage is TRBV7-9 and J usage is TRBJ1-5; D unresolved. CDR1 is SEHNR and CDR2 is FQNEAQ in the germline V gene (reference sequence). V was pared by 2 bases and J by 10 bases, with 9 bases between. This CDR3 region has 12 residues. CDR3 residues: CASSLPGLPQHF. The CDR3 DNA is TGTGCCAGCAGCTTACCCGGATTACCCCAGCATTTT.

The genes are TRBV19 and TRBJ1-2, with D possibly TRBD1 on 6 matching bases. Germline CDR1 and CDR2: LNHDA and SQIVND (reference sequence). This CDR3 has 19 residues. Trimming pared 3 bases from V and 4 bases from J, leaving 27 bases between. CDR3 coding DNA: TGTGCCAGTAGTATTTATGTCCAGCGACCGGGGGCCCAGTTCTATGGCTACACCTTC. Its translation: CASSIYVQRPGAQFYGYTF.

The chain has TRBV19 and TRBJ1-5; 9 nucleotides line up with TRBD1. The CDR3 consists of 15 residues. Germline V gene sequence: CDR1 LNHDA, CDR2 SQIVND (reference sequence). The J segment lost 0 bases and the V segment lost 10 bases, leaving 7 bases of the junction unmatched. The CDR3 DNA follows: TGTGCCACCGTGGACAGGGGATTTAGCAATCAGCCCCAGCATTTT. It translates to CATVDRGFSNQPQHF.

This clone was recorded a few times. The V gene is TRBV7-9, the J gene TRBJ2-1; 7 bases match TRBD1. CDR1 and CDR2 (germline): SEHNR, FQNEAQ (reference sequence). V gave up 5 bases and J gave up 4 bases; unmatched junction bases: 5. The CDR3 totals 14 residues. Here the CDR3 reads CASSPLDRYNEQFF. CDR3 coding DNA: TGTGCCAGCAGCCCATTGGACAGGTACAATGAGCAGTTCTTC.

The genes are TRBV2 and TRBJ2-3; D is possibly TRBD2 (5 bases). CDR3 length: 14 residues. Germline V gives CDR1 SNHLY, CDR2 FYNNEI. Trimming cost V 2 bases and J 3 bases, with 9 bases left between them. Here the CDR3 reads CASSEPLATDTQYF. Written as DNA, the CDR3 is TGTGCCAGCAGTGAACCGCTAGCTACAGATACGCAGTATTTT.

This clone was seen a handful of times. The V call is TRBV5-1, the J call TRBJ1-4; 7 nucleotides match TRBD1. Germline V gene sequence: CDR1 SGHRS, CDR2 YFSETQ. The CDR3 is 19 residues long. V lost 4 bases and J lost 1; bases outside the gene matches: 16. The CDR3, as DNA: TGCGCCAGCAGCCGAAAACCTGGAACCGGGACAGTAACTAATGAAAAACTGTTTTTT. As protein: CASSRKPGTGTVTNEKLFF.

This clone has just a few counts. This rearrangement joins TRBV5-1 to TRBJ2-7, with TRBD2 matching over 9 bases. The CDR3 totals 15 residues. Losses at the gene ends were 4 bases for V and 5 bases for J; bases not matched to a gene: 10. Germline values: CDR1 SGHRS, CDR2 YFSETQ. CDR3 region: CASSLGSPSGNEQYF. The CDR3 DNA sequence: TGCGCCAGCAGCCTTGGCTCCCCTAGCGGGAACGAGCAGTACTTC.